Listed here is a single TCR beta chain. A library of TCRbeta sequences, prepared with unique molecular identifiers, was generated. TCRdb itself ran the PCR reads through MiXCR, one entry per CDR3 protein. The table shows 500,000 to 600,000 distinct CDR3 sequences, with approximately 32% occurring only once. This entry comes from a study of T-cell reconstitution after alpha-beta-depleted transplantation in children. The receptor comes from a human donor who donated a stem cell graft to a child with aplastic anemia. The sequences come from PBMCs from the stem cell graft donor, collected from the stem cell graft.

The CDR3 DNA reads as TGTGCCATCTCAGGTACAGGGAAGGGGAATGGCTACACCTTC. It specifies CAISGTGKGNGYTF. The chain has TRBV10-3 and TRBJ1-2, with a possible D match to TRBD1 (6 bases). The length of the CDR3 is 14 residues. Trimming shortened V by 8 bases and J by 6 bases, and 19 bases separated the two germline ends. CDR1 and CDR2 from the germline V gene are ENHRY and SYGVKD.